These T cell receptor beta chains were read from a single sample in a study of CD8 T cells in ankylosing spondylitis. TCRdb reanalysed the 5' RACE reads using MiXCR and keeps one entry per CDR3 protein. The sample has 250,000 to 300,000 distinct CDR3 sequences; around 20% are singletons. The sequenced sample consisted of blood, either unsorted or a sorted T cell fraction (not recorded which). All receptors come from a male donor with ankylosing spondylitis or in good health (not recorded which). CDR3s include the opening cysteine and the closing phenylalanine or tryptophan. The order of the fields is CDR3 protein, CDR3 DNA, clone size, D gene, V gene, J gene. The D gene is left open where the match is weak. Some rows mark clone size as missing; the rest say once, few, many or name a class of expanded clone.

cdr3_aa: CASSLARTRDNEQFF; cdr3_nt: TGCGCCAGCAGCTTGGCCAGGACTAGGGACAATGAGCAGTTCTTC; clone_size: -; d_call: TRBD2; v_call: TRBV5-1; j_call: TRBJ2-1
cdr3_aa: CAISWTSGRADTQYF; cdr3_nt: TGTGCCATCAGCTGGACTAGCGGGAGAGCAGATACGCAGTATTTT; clone_size: few; d_call: TRBD2; v_call: TRBV10-3; j_call: TRBJ2-3
cdr3_aa: CASSDYLGTSDTDTQYF; cdr3_nt: TGTGCCAGCAGTGACTACCTCGGGACTAGCGACACAGATACGCAGTATTTT; clone_size: -; d_call: TRBD2; v_call: TRBV25-1; j_call: TRBJ2-3
cdr3_aa: CASSLGLGVTGANVLTF; cdr3_nt: TGTGCCAGCAGCTTAGGCCTCGGCGTTACTGGGGCCAACGTCCTGACTTTC; clone_size: -; d_call: -; v_call: TRBV13; j_call: TRBJ2-6
cdr3_aa: CSASGSQTTTDTQYF; cdr3_nt: TGCAGTGCTAGCGGGAGCCAGACAACCACAGATACGCAGTATTTT; clone_size: many; d_call: -; v_call: TRBV20-1; j_call: TRBJ2-3
cdr3_aa: CASSSRTTGQPQHF; cdr3_nt: TGTGCCAGCAGCTCCCGGACGACAGGTCAGCCCCAGCATTTT; clone_size: few; d_call: -; v_call: TRBV12-3/TRBV12-4; j_call: TRBJ1-5
cdr3_aa: CASSQVLPETQYF; cdr3_nt: TGCGCCAGCAGCCAAGTACTGCCGGAGACCCAGTACTTC; clone_size: many; d_call: -; v_call: TRBV4-1; j_call: TRBJ2-5
cdr3_aa: CASSEVQGSEKLFF; cdr3_nt: TGTGCCAGCAGTGAGGTACAGGGTTCTGAAAAACTGTTTTTT; clone_size: -; d_call: -; v_call: TRBV6-1; j_call: TRBJ1-4
cdr3_aa: CASRLRTVLYGYTF; cdr3_nt: TGTGCCAGCAGGCTCCGGACAGTCCTCTATGGCTACACCTTC; clone_size: -; d_call: -; v_call: TRBV28; j_call: TRBJ1-2
cdr3_aa: CASSPPGRSGYTF; cdr3_nt: TGTGCCAGCTCACCACCGGGGAGGTCTGGCTACACCTTC; clone_size: -; d_call: -; v_call: TRBV18; j_call: TRBJ1-2
cdr3_aa: CSARVESGRGETQYF; cdr3_nt: TGCAGTGCTAGAGTCGAAAGCGGGAGAGGAGAGACCCAGTACTTC; clone_size: few; d_call: TRBD2; v_call: TRBV20-1; j_call: TRBJ2-5
cdr3_aa: CASSLGTQPQHF; cdr3_nt: TGTGCCAGCAGCTTGGGGACACAGCCCCAGCATTTT; clone_size: many; d_call: -; v_call: TRBV5-6; j_call: TRBJ1-5
cdr3_aa: CASSVAFDSSAPGELFF; cdr3_nt: TGTGCCAGCAGCGTAGCTTTTGATTCTAGCGCCCCCGGGGAGCTGTTTTTT; clone_size: few; d_call: -; v_call: TRBV9; j_call: TRBJ2-2
cdr3_aa: CAISDFSTGNTEAFF; cdr3_nt: TGTGCCATCAGTGACTTTTCGACAGGGAACACTGAAGCTTTCTTT; clone_size: many; d_call: -; v_call: TRBV10-3; j_call: TRBJ1-1
cdr3_aa: CASSFLAGELSNEQFF; cdr3_nt: TGCGCCAGCAGCTTTTTGGCTGGGGAGCTGTCCAATGAGCAGTTCTTC; clone_size: -; d_call: -; v_call: TRBV5-1; j_call: TRBJ2-1
cdr3_aa: CASSGLAGGYDTQYF; cdr3_nt: TGCGCCAGCAGTGGACTAGCGGGAGGGTACGATACGCAGTATTTT; clone_size: -; d_call: TRBD2; v_call: TRBV10-1; j_call: TRBJ2-3
cdr3_aa: CASSLATGGRYTF; cdr3_nt: TGTGCCAGCAGCTTGGCCACAGGGGGTCGCTACACCTTC; clone_size: few; d_call: TRBD1; v_call: TRBV5-6; j_call: TRBJ1-2